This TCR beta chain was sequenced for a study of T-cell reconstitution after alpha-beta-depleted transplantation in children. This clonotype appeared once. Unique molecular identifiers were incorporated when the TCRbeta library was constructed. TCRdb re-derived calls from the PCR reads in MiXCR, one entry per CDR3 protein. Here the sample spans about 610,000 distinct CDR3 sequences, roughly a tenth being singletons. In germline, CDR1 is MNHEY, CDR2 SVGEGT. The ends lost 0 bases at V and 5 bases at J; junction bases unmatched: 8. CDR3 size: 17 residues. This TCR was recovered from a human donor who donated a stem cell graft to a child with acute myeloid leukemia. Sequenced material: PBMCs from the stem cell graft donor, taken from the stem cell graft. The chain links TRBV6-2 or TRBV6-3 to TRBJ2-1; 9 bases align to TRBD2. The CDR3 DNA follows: TGTGCCAGCAGTTACTCGACGGCGGGAGGGCCCCACAATGAGCAGTTCTTC. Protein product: CASSYSTAGGPHNEQFF.